This T cell receptor (beta chain) comes out of a study of T cell responses to AZD1222 COVID-19 vaccine. As to this clone: The antigen is undetermined.

TCRdb's table, derived via immunoSEQ multiplex PCR, lists solely in-frame clones and lacks some. The sample includes 120,000 to 150,000 clones, 90% to 95% of them seen just once. Broader study findings: At 160-218 and 743-854, vaccine-associated CD4 TCRs were dominant, and they spanned spike. Without day 14 samples, only post-peak T cell repertoires were studied.

This CDR3 spans 15 amino acids. Trimming cost V 4 bases and J 6 bases; bases outside gene matches: 5. Germline loops: CDR1 LGHNA, CDR2 YSLEER. The sequence was collected from an adult who received the AZD1222 COVID-19 vaccine. V usage is TRBV4-3 and J usage is TRBJ1-6; TRBD1 agrees at 8 bases. The sequenced sample was peripheral blood, obtained 28 days after the second AZD1222 dose. CDR3 DNA: TGCGCCAGCAGCCCGACAGGGGTAGGTAATTCACCCCTCCACTTT. Translated: CASSPTGVGNSPLHF.